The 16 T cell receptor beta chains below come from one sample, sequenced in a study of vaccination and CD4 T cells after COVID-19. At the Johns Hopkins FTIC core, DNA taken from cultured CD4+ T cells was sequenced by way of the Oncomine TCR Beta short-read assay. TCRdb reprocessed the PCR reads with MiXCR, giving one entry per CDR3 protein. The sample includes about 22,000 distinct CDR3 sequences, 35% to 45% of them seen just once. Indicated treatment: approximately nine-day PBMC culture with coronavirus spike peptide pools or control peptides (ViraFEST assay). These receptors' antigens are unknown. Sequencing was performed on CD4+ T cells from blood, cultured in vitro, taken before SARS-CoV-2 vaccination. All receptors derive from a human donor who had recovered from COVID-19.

The CDR3 DNA reads TGCAGCGTTGGCGGGAACGGGGACGAGCAGTACTTC. This gives the protein CSVGGNGDEQYF. The chain couples TRBV29-1 to TRBJ2-7; tentatively, D is TRBD2 (6 bases). Trimming took off 4 bases at V and 5 bases at J, with 12 bases between the two ends. CDR3 length equals 12 residues. Germline V gene lookup returns CDR1 SQVTM and CDR2 ANQGSEA.

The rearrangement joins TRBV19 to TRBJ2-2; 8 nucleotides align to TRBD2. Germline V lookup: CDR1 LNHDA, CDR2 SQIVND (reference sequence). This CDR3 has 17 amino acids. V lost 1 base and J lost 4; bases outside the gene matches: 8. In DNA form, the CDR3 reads TGTGCCAGTAGTATAGCGTCTGGACTAGCATTCACCGGGGAGCTGTTTTTT. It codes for CASSIASGLAFTGELFF.

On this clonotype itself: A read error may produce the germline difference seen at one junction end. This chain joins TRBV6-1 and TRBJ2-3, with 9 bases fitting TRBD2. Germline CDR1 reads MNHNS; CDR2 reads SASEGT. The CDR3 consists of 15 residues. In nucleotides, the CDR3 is TGTGCCAGCAGCGAAGAGCGGGGGGGCACAGATACGCAGTATTTT. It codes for CASSEERGGTDTQYF.

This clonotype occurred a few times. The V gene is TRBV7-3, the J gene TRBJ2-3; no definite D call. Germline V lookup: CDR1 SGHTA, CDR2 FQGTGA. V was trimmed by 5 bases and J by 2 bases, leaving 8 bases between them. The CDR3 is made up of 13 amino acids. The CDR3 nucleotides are TGTGCCAGCAGCGTCGATTTCACAGATACGCAGTATTTT. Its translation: CASSVDFTDTQYF.

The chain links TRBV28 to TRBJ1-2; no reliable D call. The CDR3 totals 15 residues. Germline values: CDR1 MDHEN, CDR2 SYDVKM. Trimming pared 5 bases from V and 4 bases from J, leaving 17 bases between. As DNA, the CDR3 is TGTGCCAGCAGTCTAGAAGGACCGCCAGGCTATGGCTACACCTTC. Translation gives CASSLEGPPGYGYTF.

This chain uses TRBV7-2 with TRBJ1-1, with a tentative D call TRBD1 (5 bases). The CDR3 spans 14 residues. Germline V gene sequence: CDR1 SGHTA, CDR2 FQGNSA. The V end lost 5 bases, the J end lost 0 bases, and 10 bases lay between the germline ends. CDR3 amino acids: CASSPMGVNTEAFF. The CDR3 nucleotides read TGTGCCAGCAGCCCCATGGGGGTGAACACTGAAGCTTTCTTT.

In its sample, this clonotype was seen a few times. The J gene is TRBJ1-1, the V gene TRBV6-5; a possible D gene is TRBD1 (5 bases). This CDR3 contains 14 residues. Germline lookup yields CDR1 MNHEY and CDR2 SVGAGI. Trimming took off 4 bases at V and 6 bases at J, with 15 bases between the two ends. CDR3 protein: CASSFLGGKAEAFF. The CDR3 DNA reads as TGTGCCAGCAGTTTCCTCGGGGGTAAGGCTGAAGCTTTCTTT.

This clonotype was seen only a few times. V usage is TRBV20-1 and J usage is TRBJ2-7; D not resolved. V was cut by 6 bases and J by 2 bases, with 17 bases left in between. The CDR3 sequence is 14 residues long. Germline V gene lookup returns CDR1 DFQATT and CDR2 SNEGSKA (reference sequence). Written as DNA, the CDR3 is TGCAGTGCCCAAGACACCTACAGAACCTACGAGCAGTACTTC. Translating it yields CSAQDTYRTYEQYF.

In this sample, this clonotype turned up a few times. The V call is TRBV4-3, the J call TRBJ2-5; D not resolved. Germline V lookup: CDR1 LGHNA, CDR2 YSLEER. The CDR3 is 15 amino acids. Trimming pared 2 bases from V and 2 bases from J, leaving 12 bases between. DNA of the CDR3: TGCGCCAGCAGCCAATCGCGCGGCCCTCAAGAGACCCAGTACTTC. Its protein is CASSQSRGPQETQYF.

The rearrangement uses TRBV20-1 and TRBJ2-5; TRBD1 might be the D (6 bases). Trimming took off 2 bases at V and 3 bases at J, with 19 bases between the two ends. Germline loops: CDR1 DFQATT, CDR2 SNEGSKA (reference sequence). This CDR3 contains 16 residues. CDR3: CSARSLYRTEKETQYF. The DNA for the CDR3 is TGCAGTGCTAGATCTCTTTATCGGACAGAGAAAGAGACCCAGTACTTC.

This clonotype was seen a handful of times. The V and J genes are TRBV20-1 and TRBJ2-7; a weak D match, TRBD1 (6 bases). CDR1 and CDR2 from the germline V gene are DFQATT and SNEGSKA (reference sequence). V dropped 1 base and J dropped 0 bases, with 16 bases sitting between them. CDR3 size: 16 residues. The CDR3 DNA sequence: TGCAGTGCTAGAGCTCTCCGGGACAAGGGCTCCTACGAGCAGTACTTC. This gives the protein CSARALRDKGSYEQYF.

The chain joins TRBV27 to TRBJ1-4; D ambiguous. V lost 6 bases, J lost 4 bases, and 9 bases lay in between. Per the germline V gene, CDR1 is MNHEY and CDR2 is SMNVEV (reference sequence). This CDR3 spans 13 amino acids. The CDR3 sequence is CASRLQLNEKLFF. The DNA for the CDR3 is TGTGCCAGCAGACTCCAACTTAATGAAAAACTGTTTTTT.

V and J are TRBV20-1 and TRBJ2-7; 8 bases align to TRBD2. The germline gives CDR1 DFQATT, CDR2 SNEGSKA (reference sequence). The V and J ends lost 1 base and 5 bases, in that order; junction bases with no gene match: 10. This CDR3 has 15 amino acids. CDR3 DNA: TGCAGTGCTAGAGTTAACGGGAGGGCCTTCCACGAGCAGTACTTC. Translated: CSARVNGRAFHEQYF.

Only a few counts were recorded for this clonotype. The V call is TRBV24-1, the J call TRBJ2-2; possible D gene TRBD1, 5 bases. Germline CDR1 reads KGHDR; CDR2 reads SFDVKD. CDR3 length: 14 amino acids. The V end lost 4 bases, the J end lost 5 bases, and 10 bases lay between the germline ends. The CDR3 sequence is CATSDNQGTGELFF. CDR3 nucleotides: TGTGCCACCAGTGACAACCAGGGTACCGGGGAGCTGTTTTTT.

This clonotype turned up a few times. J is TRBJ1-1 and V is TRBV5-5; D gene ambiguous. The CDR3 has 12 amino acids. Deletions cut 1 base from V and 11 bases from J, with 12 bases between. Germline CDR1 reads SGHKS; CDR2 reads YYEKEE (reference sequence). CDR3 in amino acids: CASSLQIWEAFF. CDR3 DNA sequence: TGTGCCAGCAGCTTGCAAATCTGGGAGGCTTTCTTT.

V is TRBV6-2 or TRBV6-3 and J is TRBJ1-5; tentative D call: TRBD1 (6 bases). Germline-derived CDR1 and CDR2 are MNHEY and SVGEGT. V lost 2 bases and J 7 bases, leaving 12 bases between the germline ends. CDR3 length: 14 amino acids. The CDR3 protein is CASSYTGHGQPQHF. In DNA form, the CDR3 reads TGTGCCAGCAGTTACACAGGGCACGGGCAGCCCCAGCATTTT.